The source of this T cell receptor (beta chain) is a study of immune cell composition in non-small cell lung cancer. Study-wide results and caveats: Clones >0.5% enriched in tumour were rarer in adenocarcinoma (about 35%) than squamous (roughly 80%).

DNA was extracted from unsorted cell suspensions stored frozen. Clones were read by immunoSEQ multiplex PCR, and TCRdb kept only the in-frame ones, dropping some. The sample lists approximately 2,800 clones; about 70% were seen once. Comment on this clone: Its antigen remains unknown.

This TCR was recovered from a human donor with non-small cell lung cancer. Sequenced input: lung tumor tissue.

CDR3 sequence reads: CASGLSQDSNQPQHF. The CDR3 coding sequence is TGTGCCAGCGGATTATCGCAGGATAGCAATCAGCCCCAGCATTTT. The chain links TRBV6-1 to TRBJ1-5; D is unclear. V was trimmed by 8 bases and J by 0 bases, leaving 14 bases between them. The V gene's germline CDR1 is MNHNS and CDR2 SASEGT. CDR3 length: 15 amino acids.